This T cell receptor (beta chain) was sequenced for a study of T cell changes during pregnancy in multiple sclerosis. Generated by immunoSEQ multiplex PCR, the TCRdb table keeps only in-frame clones and is missing some. The sample has some 80,000 clones; roughly 94% are singletons. Per the germline V gene, CDR1 is MDHEN and CDR2 is SYDVKM. Trimming took 2 bases from V and 5 from J, leaving 18 bases between them. The CDR3 is 16 amino acids. The material was CD4+ T cells from peripheral blood mononuclear cells, obtained after pregnancy. The chain is built from TRBV28 and TRBJ2-5; possibly TRBD2 for D (5 bases). The TCR sequence derives from a female donor with multiple sclerosis, enrolled in a pregnancy study. CDR3 residues: CASSLSSRGSGETQYF. CDR3 DNA: TGTGCCAGCAGTTTAAGCAGTCGAGGGTCCGGTGAGACCCAGTACTTC.